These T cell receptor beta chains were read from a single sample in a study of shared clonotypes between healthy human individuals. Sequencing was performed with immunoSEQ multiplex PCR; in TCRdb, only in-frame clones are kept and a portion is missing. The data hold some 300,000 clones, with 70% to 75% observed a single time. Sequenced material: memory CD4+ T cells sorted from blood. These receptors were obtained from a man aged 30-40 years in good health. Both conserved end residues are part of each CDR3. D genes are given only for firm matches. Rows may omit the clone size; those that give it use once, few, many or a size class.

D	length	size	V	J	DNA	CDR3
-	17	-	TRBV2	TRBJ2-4	TGTGCCAGCAGTGAAGCCCCACTTATTATAGCCAAAAACATTCAGTACTTC	CASSEAPLIIAKNIQYF
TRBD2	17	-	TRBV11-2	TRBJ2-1	TGTGCCAGCAGAACCTTTAAGGCGGGAGGAGAGCGGAATGAGCAGTTCTTC	CASRTFKAGGERNEQFF
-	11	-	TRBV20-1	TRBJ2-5	TGCAGTGGGGGAGGTCGGGAGACCCAGTACTTC	CSGGGRETQYF
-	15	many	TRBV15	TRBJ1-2	TGTGCCACCAGCAGGGCGCTACAGGATAACTATGGCTACACCTTC	CATSRALQDNYGYTF
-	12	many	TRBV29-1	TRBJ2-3	TGCAGCGTTAGGGTAGATGCAGATACGCAGTATTTT	CSVRVDADTQYF
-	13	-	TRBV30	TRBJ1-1	TGTGCCTGGAGTCTCACAGCTAACGCTGAAGCTTTCTTT	CAWSLTANAEAFF
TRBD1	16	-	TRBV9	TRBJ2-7	TGTGCCAGCAGCCCGCATAACAGGGGGTCGCTGGGCGAGCAGTACTTC	CASSPHNRGSLGEQYF
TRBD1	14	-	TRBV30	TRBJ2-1	TGTGCCTGGTGGACAGGGAGGTTGAGGAATGAGCAGTTCTTC	CAWWTGRLRNEQFF
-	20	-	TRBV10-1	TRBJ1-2	TGCGCCAGCAGTGGGGCGCCGAGGGACCGGCAAACTTTAACTAACTATGGCTACACCTTC	CASSGAPRDRQTLTNYGYTF
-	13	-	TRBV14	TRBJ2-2	TGTGCCAGCAGCCTAATGATAAGCGGGGAGCTGTTTTTT	CASSLMISGELFF
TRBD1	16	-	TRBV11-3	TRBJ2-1	TGTGCCAGCGGACTAGAAACGGGACAGGGGAACTATGAGCAGTTCTTC	CASGLETGQGNYEQFF
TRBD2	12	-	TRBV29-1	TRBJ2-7	TGCAGCGTTGGTCCCGGGAGGAGGGAGCAGTACTTC	CSVGPGRREQYF
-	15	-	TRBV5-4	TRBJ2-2	TGTGCCAGCAGCTCCTCCCTGGGGGAAACCGGGGAGCTGTTTTTT	CASSSSLGETGELFF
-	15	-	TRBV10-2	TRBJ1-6	TGCGCCAGCAGTGAGTCATGGCAGGGGCGTTCACCCCTCCACTTT	CASSESWQGRSPLHF
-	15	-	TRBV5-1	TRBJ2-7	TGCGCCAGCAGCCCGGTGGATAATTGGGGATCGGAGCAGTACTTC	CASSPVDNWGSEQYF
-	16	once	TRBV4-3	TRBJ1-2	TGCGCCAGCAGCCATTTGGTCTACAACCTCGTCTATGGCTACACCTTC	CASSHLVYNLVYGYTF
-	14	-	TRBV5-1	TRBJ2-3	TGCGCCAGCAGCTTGGACCGACCGACAGATACGCAGTATTTT	CASSLDRPTDTQYF
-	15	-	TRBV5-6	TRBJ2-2	TGTGCCAGCAGCTTGTGGCAGGGGAACACCGGGGAGCTGTTTTTT	CASSLWQGNTGELFF
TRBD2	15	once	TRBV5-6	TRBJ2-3	TGTGCCAGCGTTCTAGCGGGAGGGCCGACAGATACGCAGTATTTT	CASVLAGGPTDTQYF
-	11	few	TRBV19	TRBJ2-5	TGTGCCAGTAGAAACGGCGAGACCCAGTACTTC	CASRNGETQYF
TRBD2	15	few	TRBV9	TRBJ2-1	TGTGCCAGCAGCCCACGGATAGCGGGAGACAATGAGCAGTTCTTC	CASSPRIAGDNEQFF
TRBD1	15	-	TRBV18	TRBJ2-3	TGTGCCAGCTCCCGGCGACAGGGGGCATGGGATACGCAGTATTTT	CASSRRQGAWDTQYF
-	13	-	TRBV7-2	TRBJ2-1	TGTGCCAGCAGCTCCTGGGTCGACAATGAGCAGTTCTTC	CASSSWVDNEQFF
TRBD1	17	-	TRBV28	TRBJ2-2	TGTGCCAGCAGTATCAACAGGGGGCGCAAAGTGAGCGGGGAGCTGTTTTTT	CASSINRGRKVSGELFF
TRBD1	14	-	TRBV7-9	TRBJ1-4	TGTGCCAGCAGCTTACGACAGGGGATCGAAAAACTGTTTTTT	CASSLRQGIEKLFF
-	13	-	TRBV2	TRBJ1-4	TGTGCCAGCAGTGAAAGGGAGTATGAAAAACTGTTTTTT	CASSEREYEKLFF
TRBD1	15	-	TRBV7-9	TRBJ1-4	TGTGCCAGCAGCTTTCAGGGGGCGGCTAATGAAAAACTGTTTTTT	CASSFQGAANEKLFF
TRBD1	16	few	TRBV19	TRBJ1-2	TGTGCCAGTAGTATGTGGGGACAGCCGGAGGTCTATGGCTACACCTTC	CASSMWGQPEVYGYTF
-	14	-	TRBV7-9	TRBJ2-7	TGTGCCAGCAGCTTAGGGGGGCCATCCTACGAGCAGTACTTC	CASSLGGPSYEQYF
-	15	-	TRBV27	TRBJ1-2	TGTGCCAGCAGGGGGGTGCTCTACCCTAACTATGGCTACACCTTC	CASRGVLYPNYGYTF
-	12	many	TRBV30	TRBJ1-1	TGTGCCTGGAGTTCAGCTAACACTGAAGCTTTCTTT	CAWSSANTEAFF
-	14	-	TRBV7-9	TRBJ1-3	TGTGCCAGCAGCCATAGCAGATTTGGAAACACCATATATTTT	CASSHSRFGNTIYF
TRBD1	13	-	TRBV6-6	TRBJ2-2	TGTGCCAGCAGTTACACAGGGGCCGGGGAGCTGTTTTTT	CASSYTGAGELFF
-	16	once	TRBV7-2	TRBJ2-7	TGTGCCAGCAGCTTAGCGCGGGGCGGATCCTCCTACGAGCAGTACTTC	CASSLARGGSSYEQYF
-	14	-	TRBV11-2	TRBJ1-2	TGTGCCAGCAGCTTAGATCGGGACACCTATGGCTACACCTTC	CASSLDRDTYGYTF
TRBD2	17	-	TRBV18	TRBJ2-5	TGTGCCAGCTCACCAGAGCCGGGACTAGCGGCCCAAGAGACCCAGTACTTC	CASSPEPGLAAQETQYF
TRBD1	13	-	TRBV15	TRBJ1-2	TGTGCCACTCAGGAGACAGGGACCCATGGCTACACCTTC	CATQETGTHGYTF
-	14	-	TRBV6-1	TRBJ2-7	TGTGCCAGCCGCCCCCGGGGGAGCCCCTACGAGCAGTACTTC	CASRPRGSPYEQYF
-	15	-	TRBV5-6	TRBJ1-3	TGTGCCAGCAGTTCAGACCCACGAGGGGGAAACACCATATATTTT	CASSSDPRGGNTIYF
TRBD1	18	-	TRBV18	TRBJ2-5	TGTGCCAGCTCACCACCACCTGGGACAGGGGGATCCCAAGAGACCCAGTACTTC	CASSPPPGTGGSQETQYF
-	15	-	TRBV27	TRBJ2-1	TGTGCCAGCAGTTTATCGTCTAACTCCTACAATGAGCAGTTCTTC	CASSLSSNSYNEQFF
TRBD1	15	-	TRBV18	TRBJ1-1	TGTGCCAGCTCACCGGGGACAGGGGGTCGGACTGAAGCTTTCTTT	CASSPGTGGRTEAFF
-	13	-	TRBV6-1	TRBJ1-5	TGTGCCAGCAGTGCTGGGGGCAATCAGCCCCAGCATTTT	CASSAGGNQPQHF
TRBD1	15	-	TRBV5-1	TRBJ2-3	TGCGCCAGCAGCACGGGGACAGGCACTGGGTATACGCAGTATTTT	CASSTGTGTGYTQYF
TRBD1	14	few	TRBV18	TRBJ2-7	TGTGCCAGCTCTCGGGGACAGAGAAACTACGAGCAGTACTTC	CASSRGQRNYEQYF